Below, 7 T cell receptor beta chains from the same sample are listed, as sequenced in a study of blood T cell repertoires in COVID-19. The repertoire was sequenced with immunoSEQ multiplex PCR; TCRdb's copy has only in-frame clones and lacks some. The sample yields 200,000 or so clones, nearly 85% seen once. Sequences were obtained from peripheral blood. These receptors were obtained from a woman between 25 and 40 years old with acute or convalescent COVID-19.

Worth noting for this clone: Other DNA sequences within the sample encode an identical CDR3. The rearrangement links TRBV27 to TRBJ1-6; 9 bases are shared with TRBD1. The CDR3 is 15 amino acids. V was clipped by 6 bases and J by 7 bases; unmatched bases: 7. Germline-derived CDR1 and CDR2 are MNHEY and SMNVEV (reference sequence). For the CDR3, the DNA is TGTGCCAGCAGCCCGAGACAGGGGGTGAATTCACCCCTCCACTTT. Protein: CASSPRQGVNSPLHF.

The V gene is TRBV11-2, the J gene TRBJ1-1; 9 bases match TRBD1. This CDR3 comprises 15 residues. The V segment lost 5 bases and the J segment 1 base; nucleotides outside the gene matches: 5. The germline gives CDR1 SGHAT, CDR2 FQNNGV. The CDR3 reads CASSTWTGENTEAFF. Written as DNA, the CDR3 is TGTGCCAGCAGCACATGGACAGGGGAGAACACTGAAGCTTTCTTT.

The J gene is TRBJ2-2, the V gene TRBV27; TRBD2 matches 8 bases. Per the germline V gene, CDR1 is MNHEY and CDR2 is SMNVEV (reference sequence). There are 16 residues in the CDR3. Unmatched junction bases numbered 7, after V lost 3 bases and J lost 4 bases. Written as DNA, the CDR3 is TGTGCCAGCAGTTTTTCCGGGAGGGGGACCACCGGGGAGCTGTTTTTT. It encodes CASSFSGRGTTGELFF.

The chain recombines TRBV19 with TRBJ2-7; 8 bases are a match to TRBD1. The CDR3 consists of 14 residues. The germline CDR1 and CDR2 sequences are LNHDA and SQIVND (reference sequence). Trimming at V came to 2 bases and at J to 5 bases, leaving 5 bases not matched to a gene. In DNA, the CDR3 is TGTGCCAGTAGTATACAGGGGACAGGCCACGAGCAGTACTTC. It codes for CASSIQGTGHEQYF.

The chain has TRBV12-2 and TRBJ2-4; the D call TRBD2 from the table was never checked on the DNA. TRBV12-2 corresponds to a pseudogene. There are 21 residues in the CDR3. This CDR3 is CASRFPDLLAGEDEAKNIQYF. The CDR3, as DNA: TGTGCAAGTCGCTTCCCAGATTTACTAGCGGGAGAAGATGAGGCCAAAAACATTCAGTACTTC.

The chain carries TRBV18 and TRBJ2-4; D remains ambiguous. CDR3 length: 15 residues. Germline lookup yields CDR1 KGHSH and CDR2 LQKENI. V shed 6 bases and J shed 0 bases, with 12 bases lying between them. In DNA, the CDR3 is TGTGCCAGCTCCCCCGTCAGATTAGCCAAAAACATTCAGTACTTC. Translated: CASSPVRLAKNIQYF.

This chain's CDR3 is CAISESGQTYGYTF. CDR3 coding DNA: TGTGCCATCAGTGAGTCGGGGCAGACCTATGGCTACACCTTC. The chain recombines TRBV10-3 with TRBJ1-2; tentative D call: TRBD1 (5 bases). This CDR3 comprises 14 residues. Germline V gene sequence: CDR1 ENHRY, CDR2 SYGVKD. With 0 bases removed from V and 4 bases from J, the gap between germline ends came to 9 bases.